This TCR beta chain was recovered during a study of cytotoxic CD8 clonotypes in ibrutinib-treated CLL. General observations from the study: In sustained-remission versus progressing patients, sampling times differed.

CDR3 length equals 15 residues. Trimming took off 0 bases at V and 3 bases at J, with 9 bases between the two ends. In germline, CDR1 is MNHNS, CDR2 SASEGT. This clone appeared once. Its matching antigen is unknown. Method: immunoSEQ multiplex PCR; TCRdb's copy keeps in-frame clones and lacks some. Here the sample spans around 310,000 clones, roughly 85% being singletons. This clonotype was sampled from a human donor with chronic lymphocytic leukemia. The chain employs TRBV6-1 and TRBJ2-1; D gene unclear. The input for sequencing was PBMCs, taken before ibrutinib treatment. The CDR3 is CASSEAGSFYNEQFF. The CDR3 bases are TGTGCCAGCAGTGAAGCTGGCAGCTTCTACAATGAGCAGTTCTTC.